This TCR beta chain came from a study of lymphopenia after photon versus proton radiotherapy. Study observations and caveats: Proton therapy kept repertoires fairly stable, unlike photons, which gained effector/memory cells.

Germline-derived CDR1 and CDR2 are SGDLS and YYNGEE. The germline V and J ends were trimmed by 0 bases and 2 bases, with 9 bases remaining between them. The CDR3 sequence is 14 residues long. TCRdb's table, derived via immunoSEQ multiplex PCR, lists solely in-frame clones and lacks some. This table holds some 70,000 clones, more than 75% found once. Regarding this clone: Its specificity is not known.

V is TRBV9 and J is TRBJ2-7, with D maybe TRBD2 (6 bases). This TCR derives from a man older than 75 with esophageal cancer. The material was peripheral blood, obtained from a patient treated with proton-based radiotherapy. The CDR3 DNA sequence: TGTGCCAGCAGCGTAGTTGCGGGGACCTACGAGCAGTACTTC. It codes for CASSVVAGTYEQYF.